Below, 25 T cell receptor beta chains from the same sample are listed, as sequenced in a study of blood T cell repertoires in COVID-19. Clones were sequenced by immunoSEQ multiplex PCR, and TCRdb holds only the in-frame ones, with some missing. The profile shows about 150,000 clones, over 70% of them singletons. Sequencing was done on a sample of peripheral blood. These receptors came from a human donor in a cohort sampled during active COVID-19.

DNA for the CDR3: TGTGCCAGCAGTTACGGTGGCAGGAGCACAGATACGCAGTATTTT. Protein sequence: CASSYGGRSTDTQYF. The chain employs TRBV6-2 or TRBV6-3 and TRBJ2-3; D gene uncertain. Trimming removed 2 bases from V and 0 bases from J, with 9 bases in between. CDR3 length: 15 amino acids. Germline CDR1 MNHEY, CDR2 SVGEGT.

CDR3 bases: TGCGCCAGCAGCTTTTACCTAGGTCGGGACACAAGGAACACTGAAGCTTTCTTT. Translated: CASSFYLGRDTRNTEAFF. The chain links TRBV5-1 to TRBJ1-1, with D tentatively TRBD1 (6 bases). Germline CDR1 SGHRS, CDR2 YFSETQ. CDR3 length: 18 amino acids. V lost 2 bases, J lost 1 base, and 21 bases lay in between.

The chain uses TRBV19 and TRBJ1-1; 8 bases are a match to TRBD1. Germline CDR1 and CDR2: LNHDA and SQIVND (reference sequence). The junction had 10 bases not matched to a gene; V was cut back by 6 bases and J by 4 bases. This CDR3 has 15 amino acids. CDR3 DNA sequence: TGTGCCAGTAGCCCACCACAGGGGGTGGGCACTGAAGCTTTCTTT. Encoded protein: CASSPPQGVGTEAFF.

This clone was observed a single time. The V call is TRBV7-9, the J call TRBJ1-3; D is unresolved. V was cut by 2 bases and J by 7 bases, with 15 bases left in between. The CDR3 has 15 residues. Looked up from germline, CDR1 is SEHNR and CDR2 is FQNEAQ (reference sequence). The CDR3 spells CASSLYLGSDNTIYF. As DNA, the CDR3 is TGTGCCAGCAGCTTATATTTGGGGAGTGACAACACCATATATTTT. Complete variable domain (other parts from reference TRBV7-9 and TRBJ1-3): DTGVSQNPRHKITKRGQNVTFRCDPISEHNRLYWYRQTLGQGPEFLTYFQNEAQLEKSRLLSDRFSAERPKGSFSTLEIQRTEQGDSAMYLCASSLYLGSDNTIYFGEGSWLTVV.

The chain combines TRBV5-1 with TRBJ1-6; weak D call: TRBD1 (6 bases). Germline CDR1 and CDR2: SGHRS and YFSETQ. The CDR3 has 14 residues. Trimming pared 3 bases from V and 8 bases from J, leaving 12 bases between. Here the CDR3 DNA reads TGCGCCAGCAGCTCAGGGACACTTGATTCACCCCTCCACTTT. As protein: CASSSGTLDSPLHF.

This chain uses TRBV19 with TRBJ1-5; 9 nucleotides line up with TRBD1. J was trimmed by 13 bases and V by 3 bases; bases with no gene match: 19. This CDR3 has 17 residues. CDR1 and CDR2 (germline): LNHDA, SQIVND (reference sequence). The CDR3 DNA reads TGTGCCAGTAGTATGGCTCTAACCCCGGGACAGGGTCAGCAACAGCATTTT. Protein product: CASSMALTPGQGQQQHF.

V is TRBV10-1 and J is TRBJ1-1, with D perhaps matching TRBD1 (6 bases). CDR3 length: 16 residues. Germline CDR1 WNHNN, CDR2 SYGVQD (reference sequence). The V end lost 6 bases, the J end lost 2 bases, and 19 bases lay between the germline ends. CDR3 nucleotide sequence: TGCGCCAGCAGAACAAAACAGCAGGGGCGTAACACTGAAGCTTTCTTT. Its protein is CASRTKQQGRNTEAFF.

The chain joins TRBV6-2 or TRBV6-3 to TRBJ2-6; tentatively, D is TRBD1 (5 bases). Germline V gene sequence: CDR1 MNHEY, CDR2 SVGEGT. V was cut by 3 bases and J by 4 bases, with 10 bases left in between. The CDR3 is 15 amino acids. The CDR3 DNA sequence: TGTGCCAGCAGTTATGAAGGGGTCGGGGCCAACGTCCTGACTTTC. Protein product: CASSYEGVGANVLTF.

The chain couples TRBV5-4 to TRBJ2-3, with 7 nucleotides matching TRBD2. V was pared by 0 bases and J by 2 bases, with 6 bases of the junction left unmatched. The CDR3 length is 16 residues. Per the germline V gene, CDR1 is SGHNT and CDR2 is YYREEE (reference sequence). CDR3 amino acids: CASSLGLQRDTDTQYF. As DNA, the CDR3 is TGTGCCAGCAGCTTGGGGCTCCAGCGGGACACAGATACGCAGTATTTT.

The rearrangement uses TRBV11-3 and TRBJ2-5, with TRBD2 matching 7 bases. Germline assignment: CDR1 SGHNT and CDR2 YENEEA. The V segment lost 8 bases and the J segment 7 bases; nucleotides outside the gene matches: 10. This CDR3 contains 13 residues. The CDR3 sequence is CASQSGSGGTQYF. The DNA for the CDR3 is TGTGCCAGCCAATCCGGATCGGGAGGGACCCAGTACTTC.

This clone showed up just a few times. Written as DNA, the CDR3 is TGTGCCAGCAGCAAGTCTACAGGGTCCAATGAGCAGTTCTTC. Residues: CASSKSTGSNEQFF. The chain links TRBV7-8 to TRBJ2-1; tentatively, D is TRBD1 (6 bases). The germline V gene has CDR1 SGHVS and CDR2 FQNEAQ. This CDR3 has 14 residues. V was trimmed by 5 bases and J by 6 bases, leaving 14 bases between them.

The chain is built from TRBV11-2 and TRBJ2-5; D is possibly TRBD2 (5 bases). Germline CDR1 SGHAT, CDR2 FQNNGV. The V and J ends lost 1 base and 3 bases respectively, with 12 bases between them. This CDR3 has 15 amino acids. In nucleotides, the CDR3 is TGTGCCAGCAGCTTAGGGTTCGGGGTTAAAGAGACCCAGTACTTC. The encoded protein is CASSLGFGVKETQYF.

This chain connects TRBV30 to TRBJ1-2; possible D gene TRBD1, 6 bases. CDR3 size: 11 residues. Germline loops: CDR1 GTSNPN, CDR2 SVGIG (reference sequence). Trimming cost V 2 bases and J 7 bases, with 8 bases left between them. This chain's CDR3 is CAWSLGGGYTF. The CDR3 region has the DNA TGTGCCTGGAGTCTAGGGGGTGGCTACACCTTC.

This chain joins TRBV25-1 and TRBJ1-4; D possibly corresponds to TRBD1 (6 bases). The CDR3 extends over 14 amino acids. Trimming stripped 8 bases from V and 0 bases from J, with 10 bases between. Germline V gives CDR1 MGHDK, CDR2 SYGVNS. CDR3 protein: CASCGQPTNEKLFF. CDR3 coding DNA: TGTGCCAGCTGTGGACAGCCAACTAATGAAAAACTGTTTTTT.

The chain links TRBV24-1 to TRBJ2-1; TRBD1 matches 8 bases. Per the germline V gene, CDR1 is KGHDR and CDR2 is SFDVKD. CDR3 length equals 16 residues. The V gene end was trimmed by 5 bases and the J gene end by 7 bases; junction bases not matched to a gene: 12. This CDR3 is CATSVSEGRGRNEQFF. Written as DNA, the CDR3 is TGTGCCACCAGTGTCAGTGAGGGCAGGGGGCGGAATGAGCAGTTCTTC.

This clone was counted only a few times. The gene calls are TRBV4-1 and TRBJ2-5; 11 positions agree with TRBD2. Germline V CDR1 and CDR2: MGHRA, YSYEKL. The CDR3 loop spans 18 amino acids. V shed 1 base, J shed 5 bases, and the junction held 12 bases outside the gene matches. CDR3 residues: CASSQGGIAGGPRETQYF. The DNA of the CDR3 is TGCGCCAGCAGCCAAGGGGGGATAGCGGGAGGGCCGAGGGAGACCCAGTACTTC.

The genes are TRBV6-2 or TRBV6-3 and TRBJ1-2; no reliable D call. CDR1 is MNHEY and CDR2 is SVGEGT in the germline V gene. The germline V and J ends were trimmed by 0 bases and 6 bases, with 8 bases remaining between them. This CDR3 spans 13 amino acids. CDR3 sequence (DNA): TGTGCCAGCAGTTACTCGATTGAGGATGGCTACACCTTC. Its protein product is CASSYSIEDGYTF.

The genes are TRBV28 and TRBJ2-3; 9 bases map to TRBD2. Unmatched junction bases numbered 5, after V lost 4 bases and J lost 3 bases. Germline CDR1 is MDHEN and CDR2 is SYDVKM. The CDR3 contains 15 residues. CDR3 in amino acids: CASSSPAGGTDTQYF. In DNA form, the CDR3 reads TGTGCCAGCAGTTCCCCGGCGGGGGGGACAGATACGCAGTATTTT.

J is TRBJ1-2 and V is TRBV5-1; the D is unclear. Germline CDR1 reads SGHRS; CDR2 reads YFSETQ. The CDR3 has 13 residues. Trimming took 7 bases from V and 3 from J, leaving 13 bases between them. CDR3 sequence (DNA): TGCGCCAGCGGGGAGTCTCCAGACTATGGCTACACCTTC. This translates into CASGESPDYGYTF.

J is TRBJ2-7 and V is TRBV11-3; 10 bases are a match to TRBD1. The CDR3 length is 15 residues. Unmatched junction bases numbered 9, after V lost 5 bases and J lost 5 bases. Germline-derived CDR1 and CDR2 are SGHNT and YENEEA. CDR3 nucleotide sequence: TGTGCCAGCAGCACCCGGACAGGGGGATTGAACGAGCAGTACTTC. Translated, it gives CASSTRTGGLNEQYF.

A few counts support this clone. This sequence joins TRBV30 and TRBJ1-2; D not certain. The CDR3 is 17 residues long. V was trimmed by 1 base and J by 2 bases, leaving 20 bases between them. The germline gives CDR1 GTSNPN, CDR2 SVGIG (reference sequence). The CDR3 here is CAWSATGGQYRNYGYTF. DNA of the CDR3: TGTGCCTGGAGTGCGACGGGAGGTCAGTACCGAAACTATGGCTACACCTTC.

The chain is built from TRBV29-1 and TRBJ1-2, with 12 nucleotides matching TRBD1. V was pared by 6 bases and J by 6 bases, with 5 bases of the junction left unmatched. The CDR3 loop spans 13 amino acids. CDR1 and CDR2 from the germline V gene are SQVTM and ANQGSEA. CDR3 nucleotides: TGCAGCGTCCAAGGGACAGGGGGCCATGGCTACACCTTC. Amino acids: CSVQGTGGHGYTF.

The chain has TRBV5-1 and TRBJ2-5, with TRBD1 matching 8 bases. The V segment lost 1 base and the J segment 5 bases; nucleotides outside the gene matches: 7. The CDR3 covers 15 residues. Germline V gene sequence: CDR1 SGHRS, CDR2 YFSETQ. DNA of the CDR3: TGCGCCAGCAGCTTGAGGACAGGGATATGGGAGACCCAGTACTTC. Protein product: CASSLRTGIWETQYF.

The genes are TRBV3-1 (or the pseudogene TRBV3-2) and TRBJ2-3, with 10 bases matching TRBD2. J lost 0 bases, V lost 2 bases, and 8 bases had no gene match. CDR1 LGHDT and CDR2 YNNKEL come from the germline V gene (reference sequence). The CDR3 extends over 18 amino acids. CDR3 sequence (DNA): TGTGCCAGCAGCCAAATACTAGCGGGGAAATCTAGCACAGATACGCAGTATTTT. Residues: CASSQILAGKSSTDTQYF.

This clone occurred a few times. This chain connects TRBV12-3 or TRBV12-4 to TRBJ1-1; D unresolved. This CDR3 spans 12 amino acids. V was pared by 4 bases and J by 0 bases, with 3 bases between. The CDR3: CASSYMNTEAFF. CDR3 coding DNA: TGTGCCAGCAGTTACATGAACACTGAAGCTTTCTTT.